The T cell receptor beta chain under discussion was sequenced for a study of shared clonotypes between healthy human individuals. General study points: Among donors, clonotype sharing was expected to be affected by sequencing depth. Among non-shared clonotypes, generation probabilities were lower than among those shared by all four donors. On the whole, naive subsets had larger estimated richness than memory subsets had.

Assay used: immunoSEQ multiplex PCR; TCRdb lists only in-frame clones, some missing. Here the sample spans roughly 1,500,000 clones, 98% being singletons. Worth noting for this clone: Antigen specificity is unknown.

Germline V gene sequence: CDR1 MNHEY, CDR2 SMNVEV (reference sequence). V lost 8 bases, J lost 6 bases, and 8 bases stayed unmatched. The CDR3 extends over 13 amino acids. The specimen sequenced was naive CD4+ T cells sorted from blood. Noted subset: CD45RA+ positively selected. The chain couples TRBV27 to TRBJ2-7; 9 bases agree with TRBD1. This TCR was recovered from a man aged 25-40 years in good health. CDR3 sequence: CASSKTGGSEQYF. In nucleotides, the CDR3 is TGTGCCAGCTCCAAGACAGGGGGGTCCGAGCAGTACTTC.